Only a few counts were recorded for the clone carrying this T cell receptor (beta chain). The antigen is undetermined. This sample was taken from a study of tumor-infiltrating lymphocytes in primary liver carcinoma. A constant-region primer primed TCR beta cDNA synthesis from around 500 ng of total RNA. TCR beta libraries came from three nested multiplex PCR rounds using slightly modified ARM-PCR. Each CDR3 protein is one row after TCRdb ran MiXCR on the multiplex PCR reads. The table records 100,000 to 150,000 distinct CDR3 sequences, about 59% of them present only once. The study's findings and limits: Representation across all five tumor regions was limited to only about 7-25% of top clones.

Each 20-30 mg portion of unsorted bulk tissue served as the source for co-extraction of RNA and DNA. Sampling of each tumor involved five separate regions. Material for sequencing was liver tumor tissue from sampling region 1. The subset: tumor region T1, superior pole. This sequence originates from a woman aged 60-70 years with primary liver carcinoma and hepatitis B virus infection.

This CDR3 is CASRGQAYEQYF. The CDR3 region has the DNA TGTGCCAGCAGGGGACAGGCATACGAGCAGTACTTC. The chain has TRBV6-5 and TRBJ2-7, with TRBD1 identical over 8 bases. The CDR3 spans 12 residues. Germline V gene sequence: CDR1 MNHEY, CDR2 SVGAGI. V lost 6 bases and J lost 4; bases outside the gene matches: 2.